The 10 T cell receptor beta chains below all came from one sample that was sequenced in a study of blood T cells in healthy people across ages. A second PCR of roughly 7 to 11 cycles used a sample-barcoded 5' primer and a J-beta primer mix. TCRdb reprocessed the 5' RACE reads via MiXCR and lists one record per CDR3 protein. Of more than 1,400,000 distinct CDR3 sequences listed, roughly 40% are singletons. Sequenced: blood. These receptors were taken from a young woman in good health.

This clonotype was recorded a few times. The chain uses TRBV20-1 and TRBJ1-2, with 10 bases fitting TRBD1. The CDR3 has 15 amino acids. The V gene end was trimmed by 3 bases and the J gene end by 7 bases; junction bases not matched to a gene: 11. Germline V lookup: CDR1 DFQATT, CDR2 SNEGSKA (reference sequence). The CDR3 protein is CSAREGDRGPSGYTF. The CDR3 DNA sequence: TGCAGTGCTAGGGAGGGGGACAGGGGACCCTCTGGCTACACCTTC.

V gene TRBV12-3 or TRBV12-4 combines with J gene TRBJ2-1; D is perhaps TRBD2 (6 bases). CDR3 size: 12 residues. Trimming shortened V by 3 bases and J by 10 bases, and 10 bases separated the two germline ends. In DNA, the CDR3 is TGTGCCAGCAGTTTCGGGACTCAAGAGCAGTTCTTC. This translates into CASSFGTQEQFF.

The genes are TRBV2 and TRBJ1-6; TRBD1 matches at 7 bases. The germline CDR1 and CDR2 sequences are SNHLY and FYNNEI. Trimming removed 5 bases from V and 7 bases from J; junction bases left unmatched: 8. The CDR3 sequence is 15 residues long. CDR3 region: CASSRDSATNSPLHF. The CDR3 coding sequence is TGTGCCAGCAGTCGGGACAGCGCTACAAATTCACCCCTCCACTTT. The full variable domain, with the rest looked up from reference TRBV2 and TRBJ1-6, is EPEVTQTPSHQVTQMGQEVILRCVPISNHLYFYWYRQILGQKVEFLVSFYNNEISEKSEIFDDQFSVERPDGSNFTLKIRSTKLEDSAMYFCASSRDSATNSPLHFGNGTRLTVT.

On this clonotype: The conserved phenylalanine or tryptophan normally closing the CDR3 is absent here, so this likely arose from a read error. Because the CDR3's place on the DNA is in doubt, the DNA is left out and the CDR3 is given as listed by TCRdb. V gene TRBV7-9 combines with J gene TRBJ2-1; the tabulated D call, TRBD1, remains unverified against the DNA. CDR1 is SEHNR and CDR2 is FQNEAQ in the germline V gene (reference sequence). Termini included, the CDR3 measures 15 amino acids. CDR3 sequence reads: CASSFGAGTLNERFI.

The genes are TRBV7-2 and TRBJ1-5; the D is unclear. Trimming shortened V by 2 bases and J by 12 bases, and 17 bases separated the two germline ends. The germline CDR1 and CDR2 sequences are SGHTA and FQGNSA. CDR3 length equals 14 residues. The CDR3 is CASSLMPAAELQHF. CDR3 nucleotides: TGTGCCAGCAGCTTAATGCCGGCAGCGGAACTCCAGCATTTT.

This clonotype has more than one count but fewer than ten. This CDR3 reads CVRNKLPKNYGYTF. CDR3 DNA: TGTGTGCGGAATAAACTACCTAAAAACTATGGCTACACCTTC. The chain carries TRBV2 and TRBJ1-2; D uncertain. Germline loops: CDR1 SNHLY, CDR2 FYNNEI. The CDR3 runs 14 residues.

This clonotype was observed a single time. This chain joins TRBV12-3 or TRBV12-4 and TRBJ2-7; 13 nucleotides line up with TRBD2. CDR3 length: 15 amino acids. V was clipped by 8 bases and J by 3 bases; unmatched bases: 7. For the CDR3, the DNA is TGTGCCAGCCGGACTAGCGGGAGTTGGGGCTACGAGCAGTACTTC. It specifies CASRTSGSWGYEQYF.

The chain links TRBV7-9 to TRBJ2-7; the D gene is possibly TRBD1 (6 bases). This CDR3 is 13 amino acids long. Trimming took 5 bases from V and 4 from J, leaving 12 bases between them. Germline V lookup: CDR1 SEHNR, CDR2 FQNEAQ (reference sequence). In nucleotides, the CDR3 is TGTGCCAGCAGCCCGGACAGCCTATACGAGCAGTACTTC. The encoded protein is CASSPDSLYEQYF.

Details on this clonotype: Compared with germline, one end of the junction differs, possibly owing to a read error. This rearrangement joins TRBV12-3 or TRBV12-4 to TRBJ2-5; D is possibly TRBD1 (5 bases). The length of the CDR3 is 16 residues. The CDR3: CAGSTWTLTYQETQYF. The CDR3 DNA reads TGTGCCGGCAGTACCTGGACACTGACGTACCAAGAGACCCAGTACTTC.

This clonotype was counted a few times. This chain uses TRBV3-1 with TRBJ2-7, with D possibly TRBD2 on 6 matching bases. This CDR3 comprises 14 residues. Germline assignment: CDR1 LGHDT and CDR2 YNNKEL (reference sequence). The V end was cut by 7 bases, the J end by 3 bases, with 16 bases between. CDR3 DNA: TGTGCCAGCACCCCGGCGGGGCTTCTCTACGAGCAGTACTTC. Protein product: CASTPAGLLYEQYF.